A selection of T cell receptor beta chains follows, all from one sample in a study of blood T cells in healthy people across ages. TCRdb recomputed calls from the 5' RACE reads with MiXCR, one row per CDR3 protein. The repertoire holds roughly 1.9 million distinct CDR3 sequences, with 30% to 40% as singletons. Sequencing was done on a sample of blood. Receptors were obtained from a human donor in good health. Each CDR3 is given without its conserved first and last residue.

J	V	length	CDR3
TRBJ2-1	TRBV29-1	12	SADGGSSYNEQF
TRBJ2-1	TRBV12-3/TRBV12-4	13	ATLVGGLSYNEQF
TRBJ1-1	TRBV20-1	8	SAGDSEAF
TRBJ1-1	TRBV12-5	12	ASGLFGGLAEAF
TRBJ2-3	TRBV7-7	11	ASSLDVQDTQY
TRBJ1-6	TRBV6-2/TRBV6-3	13	ASETPGQGNSPLH
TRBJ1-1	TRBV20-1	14	SARVFAGEGSTEAF
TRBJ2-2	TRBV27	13	ASSLAHFVTGELF
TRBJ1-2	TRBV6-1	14	ASSEALDSRLYGYT
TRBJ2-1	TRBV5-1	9	AGRVSNEQF
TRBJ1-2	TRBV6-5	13	ASSSPSRTGASYT